These T cell receptor beta chains were read from a single sample in a study of cytomegalovirus exposure and HLA in healthy donors. The repertoire was sequenced with immunoSEQ multiplex PCR; TCRdb's copy has only in-frame clones and lacks some. The sample records under 200,000 clones, approximately 78% being singletons. The sample was PBMCs. These TCRs come from a girl aged 2 to 9 in good health and CMV-seropositive. Each CDR3 is given without its conserved first and last residue. A D gene is named only where the DNA matches it firmly.

TRBJ2-7	TRBV13	-	ASSLDRSYEQY
TRBJ1-1	TRBV6-5	-	ASSVYRVSTEAF
TRBJ1-2	TRBV10-3	-	AISLVGEDLDYGYT
TRBJ2-3	TRBV28	-	ASSSPPCCGATSTDTQY
TRBJ1-2	TRBV6-5	TRBD1	ASRSTGFYGYT
TRBJ2-7	TRBV6-5	-	ARARAEQY
TRBJ2-1	TRBV30	TRBD2	AWKPGLAGGPAKF
TRBJ2-5	TRBV2	TRBD2	ASTHLGLAGARETQY
TRBJ1-2	TRBV6-1	-	ASSAIGGYGYT
TRBJ2-7	TRBV16	TRBD1	ASSQFLPDRVKTYEQY
TRBJ2-5	TRBV28	-	ASSGQGGETQY
TRBJ1-1	TRBV6-5	TRBD1	ASSYRQGAGAF
TRBJ2-5	TRBV4-2	-	ASSLRTEETQY
TRBJ1-5	TRBV5-1	-	ASSLTPDNQPQH
TRBJ2-4	TRBV30	-	AWSVPGLAKNIQY
TRBJ2-1	TRBV5-8	-	ASSLDPLAGNEQF
TRBJ2-1	TRBV30	TRBD2	AWSPSGLAGYNEQF
TRBJ2-1	TRBV7-7	-	ASSKDSSQTGNEQF
TRBJ2-7	TRBV5-1	TRBD1	ASSLFPGQGTHEQY
TRBJ2-5	TRBV29-1	TRBD2	SSVGTSRETQY
TRBJ2-3	TRBV10-3	TRBD2	AVGLAGRYTDTQY
TRBJ2-1	TRBV5-1	-	ASSLSNEQF
TRBJ2-7	TRBV30	TRBD2	AWSHPLAGGRYEQY
TRBJ2-1	TRBV28	TRBD2	ASEGTSGTFLDEQF
TRBJ1-4	TRBV5-1	-	ASSPRGGGEKLF
TRBJ2-3	TRBV7-6	-	ASSLSVRTDTQY
TRBJ1-5	TRBV2	TRBD1	ASRNRDRGFDQPQH
TRBJ2-5	TRBV21-1	-	ASSKEEETQY
TRBJ2-7	TRBV7-2	TRBD2	ASSPYIGTSGSITYEQY
TRBJ1-5	TRBV6-4	TRBD1	AGSEGPGGQAKNQPQH
TRBJ2-6	TRBV5-5	-	ASSLPLGLGANVLT
TRBJ2-5	TRBV30	-	AWSQRAVQETQY
TRBJ1-1	TRBV5-6	-	ASSYPTGRMNTEAF
TRBJ2-7	TRBV18	-	ASSRTVYEQY
TRBJ2-1	TRBV6-1	TRBD1	ASSEEDRVNEQF
TRBJ1-1	TRBV5-5	-	ASSLRGLPEAF
TRBJ1-1	TRBV5-4	TRBD1	ASSPGTDTEAF
TRBJ2-7	TRBV5-6	-	ASSSSSYEQY
TRBJ2-2	TRBV2	TRBD1	ASSRGSGELF
TRBJ1-1	TRBV27	-	ASRRTANTEAF
TRBJ2-2	TRBV25-1	TRBD1	ASSEFGTDLFGELF
TRBJ1-2	TRBV30	-	AWSVRGVPNYGYT
TRBJ1-4	TRBV18	-	ASARGGTFNEKLF
TRBJ1-2	TRBV25-1	-	ASSEYTGRDGYT
TRBJ2-5	TRBV7-9	-	ASSLEHEAGETQY
TRBJ1-5	TRBV5-1	-	ASSLAGWGQGQPQH
TRBJ2-3	TRBV30	TRBD2	AWSAPGGRGDTQY
TRBJ1-4	TRBV6-5	TRBD1	ASSLDRGGEKLF
TRBJ2-3	TRBV10-2	-	ASGVGTPSDTQY
TRBJ1-2	TRBV5-4	-	ASSLGAPFSYGYT
TRBJ1-2	TRBV28	-	ASSSVNYGYT
TRBJ1-1	TRBV29-1	-	SCLGGGATEAF